Listed here is a single TCR beta chain. Its antigen specificity is not known. The sample holds no much larger clone one base away, and base qualities are not on file. The protocol used for the library was RT-PCR. TCRdb shows the sequencer as NextSeq 550. TCRdb reanalyzed the raw reads on its own, using fastp at Q25 for trimming and MiXCR for clone calling, and kept in-frame beta chains. Each entry merges the rows of one CDR3 protein and shows their most common DNA and genes. The sample has about 89,000 distinct CDR3 sequences on record, approximately 49% of them singletons. The ten largest account for roughly 64% of the sample. The CDR3, cysteine through phenylalanine, is 10 amino acids long. The DNA shown is the 30-base CDR3, in frame from base 1. The junction carries 3 bases between V and J, which are trimmed by 4 bases and 3 bases respectively. Based on the germline V gene, the CDR1 and CDR2 sequences are SQVTM and ANQGSEA.

These data originate in a study of patients and donors after allogeneic stem cell transplantation (dated by TCRdb to 2020 to 2021). The clonotype originates from a human donor who was either an allogeneic HSCT recipient or a stem cell or donor lymphocyte infusion donor (not recorded which). It is not recorded whose cells these are; they may come from a transplant donor. This receptor chain uses TRBV29-1 and TRBJ1-1, with no confident D gene call. Sequenced input: blood, either unsorted or a sorted T cell fraction (not recorded which). The nucleotides are TGCAGCGTTGTGTACACTGAAGCTTTCTTT. This is translated as CSVVYTEAFF.